A selection of T cell receptor beta chains follows, all from one sample in a study of molecular identifiers for immune sequencing clone quantification. A single record per CDR3 protein comes from TCRdb applying MiXCR to the PCR reads. Of approximately 670,000 distinct CDR3 sequences detected, nearly 20% appear once; the ten largest clones hold around 0.86%. The sequencing input was naive CD8+ T cells from blood, with Jurkat cell RNA spiked in. These receptors were collected from a human donor in good health. Some libraries in this study had Jurkat cell RNA spiked in. Each CDR3 is given with its conserved first and last residue. Each record gives: J gene, V gene, clone size, D gene, CDR3 DNA, CDR3 protein. The D gene is left open where the match is weak. Expanded clones are given a class, and other clones once, few, many or no size at all.

TRBJ2-7 TRBV7-2 many . TGTGCCAGCAGCTTCGGCTGGGCGGTCTACGAGCAGTACTTC CASSFGWAVYEQYF
TRBJ2-3 TRBV12-3/TRBV12-4 few . TGTGCCAGCCGAAGTTTAGTAATCGGGGGGCCGAATACGCAGTATTTT CASRSLVIGGPNTQYF
TRBJ2-5 TRBV7-9 few . TGTGCCAGCGAGCCGTGGGTTACTGGGGGGGAGACCCAGTACTTC CASEPWVTGGETQYF
TRBJ2-3 TRBV14 . TRBD2 TGTGCCGGCAGCCAAGATTTGTGGGGGGGGTCCCCTAGCACAGATACGCAGTATTTT CAGSQDLWGGSPSTDTQYF
TRBJ2-1 TRBV12-3/TRBV12-4 . . TGTGCCAGCAGTTTAACCCAGGGATACCCCAATGAGCAGTTCTTC CASSLTQGYPNEQFF
TRBJ2-5 TRBV6-6 . TRBD1 TGTGCCAGCAGTCACTCCCGGGGACAGGGGGCAGAGACCCAGTACTTC CASSHSRGQGAETQYF
TRBJ2-7 TRBV27 few . TGTGCCAGCAGTTTACAGGCAGGCTCCTACGAGCAGTACTTC CASSLQAGSYEQYF
TRBJ2-7 TRBV19 many TRBD1 TGTGCCAGTAGTACCGGGACAGGGGGCTACGAGCAGTACTTC CASSTGTGGYEQYF
TRBJ2-3 TRBV7-6 many . TGTGCCAGCAGCTTGAGACCAGAAAGCCCCCCAGATACGCAGTATTTT CASSLRPESPPDTQYF
TRBJ1-4 TRBV7-9 many . TGTGCCAGCAGCAATCCACTTTCAACTAATGAAAAACTGTTTTTT CASSNPLSTNEKLFF
TRBJ2-1 TRBV15 many . TGTGCCACCCGGTTCTACGGGGGGCCGGGGGAGCAGTTCTTC CATRFYGGPGEQFF
TRBJ2-1 TRBV6-2/TRBV6-3 . TRBD2 TGTGCCAGCAGTCAGGGACTAGCTAGGAATGAGCAGTTCTTC CASSQGLARNEQFF
TRBJ1-2 TRBV12-3/TRBV12-4 many . TGTGCCAGCAGTCTAAGTCCAAATGGCTACACCTTC CASSLSPNGYTF
TRBJ2-7 TRBV11-2 many TRBD2 TGTGCCAGCAGCCCCGGGACTAGCGGGGGGGCCAGGTCCTACGAGCAGTACTTC CASSPGTSGGARSYEQYF
TRBJ2-7 TRBV28 many TRBD2 TGTGCCAGCAGTATCGGACTAGCGGGAGTTGAAGAGCAGTACTTC CASSIGLAGVEEQYF
TRBJ1-1 TRBV4-3 few . TGCGCCAGCAGCCAAGATCCGGGGCAGTCGACTGAAGCTTTCTTT CASSQDPGQSTEAFF
TRBJ2-1 TRBV30 . . TGTGCCTGGAGACCTACAGGACAGTTCTCCAACAATGAGCTGTTCTTC CAWRPTGQFSNNELFF
TRBJ1-1 TRBV11-2 . . TGTGCCTGCAGCTCTCGACAGGTCAACACTGAAGCTTTCTTT CACSSRQVNTEAFF
TRBJ2-3 TRBV28 many TRBD2 TGTGCCAGCAGTCCGTTCGGGACTAGCGGCACAGATACGCAGTATTTT CASSPFGTSGTDTQYF
TRBJ2-1 TRBV13 . TRBD2 TGTGCCAGCAGCCCACTACCAACGGGACTAGCGGGGTTGAGTCCCTACAATGAGCAGTTCTTC CASSPLPTGLAGLSPYNEQFF
TRBJ2-2 TRBV10-3 . TRBD2 TGTGCCACCCACCGCCCGGGACTAGCGGGAGGGCCGGAGTCTGGGGAGCTGTTTTTT CATHRPGLAGGPESGELFF
TRBJ1-1 TRBV6-5 many . TGTGCCAGCAGTTACTCCTCGGCGACTGAAGCTTTCTTT CASSYSSATEAFF
TRBJ1-1 TRBV14 many . TGTGCCAGCAGTTACGGGACATCGGGTGAAGCTTTCTTT CASSYGTSGEAFF
TRBJ2-3 TRBV7-9 many . TGTGCCAGCAGCGCCCAGGGCGCGAGCACAGATACGCAGTATTTT CASSAQGASTDTQYF
TRBJ1-2 TRBV4-1 few . TGCGCCAGCAGCCAAGATAACGGCTTGGGCTATGGCTACACCTTC CASSQDNGLGYGYTF